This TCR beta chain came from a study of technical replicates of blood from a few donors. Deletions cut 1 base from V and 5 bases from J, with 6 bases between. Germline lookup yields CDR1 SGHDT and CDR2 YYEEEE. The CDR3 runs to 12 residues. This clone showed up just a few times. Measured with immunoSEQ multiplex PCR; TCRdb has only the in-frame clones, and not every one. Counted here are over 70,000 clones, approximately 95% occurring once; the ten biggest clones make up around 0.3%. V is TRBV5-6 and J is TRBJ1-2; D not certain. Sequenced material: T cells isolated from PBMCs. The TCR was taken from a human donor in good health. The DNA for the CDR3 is TGTGCCAGCAGCTTGACATCATATGGCTACACCTTC. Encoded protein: CASSLTSYGYTF.